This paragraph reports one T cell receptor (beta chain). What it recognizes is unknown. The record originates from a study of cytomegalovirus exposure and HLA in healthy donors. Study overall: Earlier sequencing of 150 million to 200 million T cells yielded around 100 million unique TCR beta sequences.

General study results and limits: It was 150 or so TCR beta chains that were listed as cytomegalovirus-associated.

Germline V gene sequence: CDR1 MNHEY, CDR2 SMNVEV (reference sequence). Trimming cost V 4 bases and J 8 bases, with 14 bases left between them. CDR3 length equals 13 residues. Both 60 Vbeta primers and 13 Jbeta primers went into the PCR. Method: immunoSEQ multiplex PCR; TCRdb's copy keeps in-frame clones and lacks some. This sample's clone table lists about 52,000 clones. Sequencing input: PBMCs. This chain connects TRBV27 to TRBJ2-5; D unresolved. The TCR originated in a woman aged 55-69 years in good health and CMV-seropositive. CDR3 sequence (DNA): TGTGCCAGCAGTTCAAATCCAAGAGAAACCCAGTACTTC. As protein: CASSSNPRETQYF.